This paragraph covers one T cell receptor (beta chain) sequence. The target antigen is unknown. No conserved phenylalanine or tryptophan is present at the end of the CDR3, so a read error is the likely explanation. Punch biopsies of lesional scalp, plus peripheral blood, were taken from alopecia areata patients. The data belong to a study of CD8+ T cells in alopecia areata. Study-level background: It was oral tofacitinib, at 5 to 10 mg twice daily, that treated patients received. Tofacitinib therapy lasting 6 to 18 months was followed by 6 months off drug. Study observations and caveats: Alphabeta T cells residing in normal skin are also sequenced in scalp samples. Affected lesional scalp, above all in alopecia totalis/universalis, was more clonal than normal scalp.

Following extraction, RNA underwent reverse transcription to cDNA, which served as the sequencing template. TCRdb's table, derived via immunoSEQ multiplex PCR, lists solely in-frame clones and lacks some. The sample carries around 15,000 clones, 50% to 75% recorded once. CDR1 MDHEN and CDR2 SYDVKM come from the germline V gene. The CDR3 length is 15 residues. V lost 4 bases to trimming and J lost 3 bases, with 13 bases between them. V gene TRBV28 combines with J gene TRBJ1-5; weak D call: TRBD1 (5 bases). Sequencing input: skin. The receptor was isolated from a human donor with alopecia areata. CDR3 in amino acids: CASSSAGVPNQPQHY. The CDR3, as DNA: TGTGCCAGCAGTTCGGCGGGGGTGCCCAATCAGCCCCAGCATTAT.